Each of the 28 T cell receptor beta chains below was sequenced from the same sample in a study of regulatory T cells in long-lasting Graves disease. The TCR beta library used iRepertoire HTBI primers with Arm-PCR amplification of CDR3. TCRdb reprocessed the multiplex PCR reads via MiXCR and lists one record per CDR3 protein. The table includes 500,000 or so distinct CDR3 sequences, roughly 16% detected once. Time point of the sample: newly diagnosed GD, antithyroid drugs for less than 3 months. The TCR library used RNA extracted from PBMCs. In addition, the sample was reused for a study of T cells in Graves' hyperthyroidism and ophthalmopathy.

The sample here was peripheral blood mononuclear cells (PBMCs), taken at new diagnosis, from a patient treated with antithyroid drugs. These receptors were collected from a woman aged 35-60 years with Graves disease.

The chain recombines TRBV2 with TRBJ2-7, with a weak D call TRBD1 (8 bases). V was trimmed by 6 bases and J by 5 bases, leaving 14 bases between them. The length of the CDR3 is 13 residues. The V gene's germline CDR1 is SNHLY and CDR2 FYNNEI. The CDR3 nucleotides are TGTGCCAGCAGACAGGGGGGGACTGACGAGCAGTACTTC. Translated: CASRQGGTDEQYF.

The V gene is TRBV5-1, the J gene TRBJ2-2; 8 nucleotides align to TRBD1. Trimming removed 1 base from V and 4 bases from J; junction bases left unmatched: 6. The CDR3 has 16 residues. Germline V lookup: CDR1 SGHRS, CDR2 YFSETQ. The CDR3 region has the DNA TGCGCCAGCAGCTTGTTCCCAGGGGGCATCACCGGGGAGCTGTTTTTT. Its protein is CASSLFPGGITGELFF.

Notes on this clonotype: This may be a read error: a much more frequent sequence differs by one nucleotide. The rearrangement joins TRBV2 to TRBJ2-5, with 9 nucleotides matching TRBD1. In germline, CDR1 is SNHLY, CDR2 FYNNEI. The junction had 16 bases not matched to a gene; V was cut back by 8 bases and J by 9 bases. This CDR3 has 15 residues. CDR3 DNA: TGTGCCAGCCTACAGGGGGCGGGGGTCGGTCAGGCCCAGTACTTC. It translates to CASLQGAGVGQAQYF.

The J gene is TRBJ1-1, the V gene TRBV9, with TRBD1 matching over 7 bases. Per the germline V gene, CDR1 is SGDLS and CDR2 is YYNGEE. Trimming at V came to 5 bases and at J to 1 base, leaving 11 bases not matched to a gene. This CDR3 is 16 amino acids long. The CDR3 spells CASSREEGAKNTEAFF. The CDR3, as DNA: TGTGCCAGCAGTCGGGAAGAGGGGGCCAAGAACACTGAAGCTTTCTTT.

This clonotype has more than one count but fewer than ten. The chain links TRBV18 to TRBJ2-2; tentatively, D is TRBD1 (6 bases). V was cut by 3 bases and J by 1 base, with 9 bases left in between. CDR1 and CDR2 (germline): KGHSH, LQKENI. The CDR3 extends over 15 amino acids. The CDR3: CASSPGHKNTGELFF. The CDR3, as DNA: TGTGCCAGCTCACCGGGACATAAGAACACCGGGGAGCTGTTTTTT.

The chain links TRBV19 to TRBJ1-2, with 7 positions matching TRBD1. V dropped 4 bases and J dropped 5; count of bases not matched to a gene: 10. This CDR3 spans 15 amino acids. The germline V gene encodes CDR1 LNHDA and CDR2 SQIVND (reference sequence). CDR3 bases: TGTGCCAGTAGTAACAAAAAAGGGGGCGGGTATGGCTACACCTTC. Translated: CASSNKKGGGYGYTF.

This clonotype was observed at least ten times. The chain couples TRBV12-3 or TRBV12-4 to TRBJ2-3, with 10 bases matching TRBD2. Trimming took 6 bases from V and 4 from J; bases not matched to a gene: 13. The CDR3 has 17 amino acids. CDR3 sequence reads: CASSRTSGPEGADTQYF. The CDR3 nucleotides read TGTGCCAGCAGCCGGACTAGCGGACCCGAGGGGGCAGATACGCAGTATTTT.

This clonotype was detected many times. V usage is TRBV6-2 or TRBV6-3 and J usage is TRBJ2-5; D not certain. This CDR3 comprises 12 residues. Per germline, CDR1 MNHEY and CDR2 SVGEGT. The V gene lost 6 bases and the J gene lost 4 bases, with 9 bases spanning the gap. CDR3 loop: CASSSVTETQYF. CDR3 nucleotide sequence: TGTGCCAGCAGCTCGGTGACAGAGACCCAGTACTTC.

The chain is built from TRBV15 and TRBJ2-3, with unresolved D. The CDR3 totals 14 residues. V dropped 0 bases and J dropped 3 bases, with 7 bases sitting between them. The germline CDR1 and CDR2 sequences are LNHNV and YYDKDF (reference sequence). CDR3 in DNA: TGTGCCACCAGCAGAGATCGGCAAACAGATACGCAGTATTTT. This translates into CATSRDRQTDTQYF. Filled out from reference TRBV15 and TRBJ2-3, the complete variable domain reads DAMVIQNPRYQVTQFGKPVTLSCSQTLNHNVMYWYQQKSSQAPKLLFHYYDKDFNNEADTPDNFQSRRPNTSFCFLDIRSPGLGDTAMYLCATSRDRQTDTQYFGPGTRLTVL.

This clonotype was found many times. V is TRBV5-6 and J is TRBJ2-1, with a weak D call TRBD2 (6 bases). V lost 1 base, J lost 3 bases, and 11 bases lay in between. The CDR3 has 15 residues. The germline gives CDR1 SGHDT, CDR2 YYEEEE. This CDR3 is CASSLKRAIYNEQFF. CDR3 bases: TGTGCCAGCAGCTTGAAGCGGGCCATCTACAATGAGCAGTTCTTC.

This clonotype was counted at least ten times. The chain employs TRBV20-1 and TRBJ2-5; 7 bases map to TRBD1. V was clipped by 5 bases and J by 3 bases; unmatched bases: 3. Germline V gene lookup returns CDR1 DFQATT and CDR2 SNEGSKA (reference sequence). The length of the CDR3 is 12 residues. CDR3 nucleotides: TGCAGTGCTTTTGACAGGGAAGAGACCCAGTACTTC. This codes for CSAFDREETQYF.

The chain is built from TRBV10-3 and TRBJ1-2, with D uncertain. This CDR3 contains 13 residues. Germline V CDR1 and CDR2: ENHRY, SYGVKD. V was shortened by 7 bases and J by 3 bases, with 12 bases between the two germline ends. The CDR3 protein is CAITRGSYYGYTF. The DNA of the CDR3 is TGTGCCATCACCCGCGGGTCATACTATGGCTACACCTTC.

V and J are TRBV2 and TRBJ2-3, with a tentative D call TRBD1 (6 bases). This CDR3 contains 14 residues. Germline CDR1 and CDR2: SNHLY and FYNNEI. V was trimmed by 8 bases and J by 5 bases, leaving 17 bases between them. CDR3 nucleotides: TGTGCCAGCTTCAGGACAGCCGTTGGAGATACGCAGTATTTT. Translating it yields CASFRTAVGDTQYF.

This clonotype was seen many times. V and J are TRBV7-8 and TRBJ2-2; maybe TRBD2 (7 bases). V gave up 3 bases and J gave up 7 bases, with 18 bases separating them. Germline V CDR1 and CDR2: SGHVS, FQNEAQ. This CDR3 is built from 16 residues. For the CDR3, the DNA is TGTGCCAGCAGCTTTCATGCGGGGGCCTACGGCGGGGAGCTGTTTTTT. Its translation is CASSFHAGAYGGELFF.

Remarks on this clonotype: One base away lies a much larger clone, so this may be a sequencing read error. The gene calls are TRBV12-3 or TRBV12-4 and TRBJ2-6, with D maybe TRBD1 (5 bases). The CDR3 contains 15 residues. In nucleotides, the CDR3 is TGTGCCAGCAGTCTCCAGGGTTCTGGGGTCAACGTCCTGACTTTC. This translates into CASSLQGSGVNVLTF.

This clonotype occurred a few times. Written as DNA, the CDR3 is TGCGCCAGCAGCCAAACCCCCTCCAATCAGCCCCAGCATTTT. Protein: CASSQTPSNQPQHF. The chain is built from TRBV4-1 and TRBJ1-5; D remains unclear. Trimming stripped 2 bases from V and 3 bases from J, with 8 bases between. The CDR3 is 14 residues long. Germline values: CDR1 MGHRA, CDR2 YSYEKL.

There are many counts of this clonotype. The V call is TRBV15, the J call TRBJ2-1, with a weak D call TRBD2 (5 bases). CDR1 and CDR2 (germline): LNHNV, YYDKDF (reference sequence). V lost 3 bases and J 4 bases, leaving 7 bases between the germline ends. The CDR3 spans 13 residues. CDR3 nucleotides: TGTGCCACCAGCAGCCGACTATACAATGAGCAGTTCTTC. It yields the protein CATSSRLYNEQFF.

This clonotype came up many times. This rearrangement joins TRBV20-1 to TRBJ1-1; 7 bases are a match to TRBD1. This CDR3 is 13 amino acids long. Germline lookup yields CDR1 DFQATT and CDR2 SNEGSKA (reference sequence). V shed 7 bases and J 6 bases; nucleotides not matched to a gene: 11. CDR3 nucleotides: TGCAGTGGTCTACCGGACAGGTTGTCTGAAGCTTTCTTT. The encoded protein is CSGLPDRLSEAFF.

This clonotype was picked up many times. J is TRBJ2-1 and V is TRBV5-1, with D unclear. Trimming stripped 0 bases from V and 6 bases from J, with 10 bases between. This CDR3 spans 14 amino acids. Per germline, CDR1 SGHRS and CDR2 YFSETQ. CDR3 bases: TGCGCCAGCAGCTTGGGGGCAGTCCCCAATGAGCAGTTCTTC. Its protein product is CASSLGAVPNEQFF.

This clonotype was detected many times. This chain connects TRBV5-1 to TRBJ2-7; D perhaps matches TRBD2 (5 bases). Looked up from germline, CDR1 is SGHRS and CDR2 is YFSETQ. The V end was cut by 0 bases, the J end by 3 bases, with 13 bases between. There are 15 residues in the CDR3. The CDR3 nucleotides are TGCGCCAGCAGCTTGGGGAGGACGGATAGCTACGAGCAGTACTTC. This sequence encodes CASSLGRTDSYEQYF.

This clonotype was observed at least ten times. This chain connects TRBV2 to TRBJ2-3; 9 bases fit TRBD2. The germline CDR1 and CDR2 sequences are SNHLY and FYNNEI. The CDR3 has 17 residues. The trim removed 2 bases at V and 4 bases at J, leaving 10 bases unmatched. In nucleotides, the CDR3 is TGTGCCAGCAGTGAAAGGGCTAGCGGGGTGATCGCAGATACGCAGTATTTT. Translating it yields CASSERASGVIADTQYF.

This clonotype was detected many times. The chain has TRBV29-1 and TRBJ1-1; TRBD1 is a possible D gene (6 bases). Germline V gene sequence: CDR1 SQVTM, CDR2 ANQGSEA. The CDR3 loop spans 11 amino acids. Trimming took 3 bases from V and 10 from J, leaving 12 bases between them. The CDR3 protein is CSVEEGDTAFF. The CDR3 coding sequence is TGCAGCGTTGAGGAGGGGGACACAGCTTTCTTT.

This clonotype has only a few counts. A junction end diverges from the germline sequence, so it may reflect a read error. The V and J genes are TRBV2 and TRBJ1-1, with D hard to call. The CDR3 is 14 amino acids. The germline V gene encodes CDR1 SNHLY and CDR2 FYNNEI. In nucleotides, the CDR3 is TGTGCCTGCAGTCTATACAGTATGAACACTGAAGCTTTCTTT. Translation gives CACSLYSMNTEAFF. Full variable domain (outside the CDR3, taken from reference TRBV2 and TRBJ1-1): EPEVTQTPSHQVTQMGQEVILRCVPISNHLYFYWYRQILGQKVEFLVSFYNNEISEKSEIFDDQFSVERPDGSNFTLKIRSTKLEDSAMYFCACSLYSMNTEAFFGQGTRLTVV.

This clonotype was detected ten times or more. The CDR3 region is CASSLDSRGNQPQHF. Written as DNA, the CDR3 is TGTGCCAGCAGCCTCGACTCCAGGGGCAATCAGCCCCAGCATTTT. V is TRBV2 and J is TRBJ1-5, with D tentatively TRBD1 (5 bases). The CDR3 covers 15 residues. Trimming took off 6 bases at V and 2 bases at J, with 14 bases between the two ends. Germline V gene lookup returns CDR1 SNHLY and CDR2 FYNNEI.

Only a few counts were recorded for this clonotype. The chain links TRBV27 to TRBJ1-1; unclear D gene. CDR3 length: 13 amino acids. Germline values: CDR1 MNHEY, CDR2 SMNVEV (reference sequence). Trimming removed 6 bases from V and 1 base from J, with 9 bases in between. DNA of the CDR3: TGTGCCAGCAGACTGACAAGGAACACTGAAGCTTTCTTT. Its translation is CASRLTRNTEAFF.

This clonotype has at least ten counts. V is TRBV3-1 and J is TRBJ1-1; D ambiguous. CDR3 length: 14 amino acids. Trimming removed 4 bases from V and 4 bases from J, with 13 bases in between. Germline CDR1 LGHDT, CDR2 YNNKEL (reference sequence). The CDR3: CASSLPGMGTEAFF. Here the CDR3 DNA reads TGTGCCAGCAGCCTCCCTGGGATGGGCACTGAAGCTTTCTTT. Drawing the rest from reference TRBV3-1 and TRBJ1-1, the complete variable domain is DTAVSQTPKYLVTQMGNDKSIKCEQNLGHDTMYWYKQDSKKFLKIMFSYNNKELIINETVPNRFSPKSPDKAHLNLHINSLELGDSAVYFCASSLPGMGTEAFFGQGTRLTVV.

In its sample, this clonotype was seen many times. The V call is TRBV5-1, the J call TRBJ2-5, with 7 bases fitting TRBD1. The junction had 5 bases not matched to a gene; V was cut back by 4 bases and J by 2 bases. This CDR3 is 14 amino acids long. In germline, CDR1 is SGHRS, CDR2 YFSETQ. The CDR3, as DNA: TGCGCCAGCAGCGAGGGACAGAAGCAAGAGACCCAGTACTTC. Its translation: CASSEGQKQETQYF.

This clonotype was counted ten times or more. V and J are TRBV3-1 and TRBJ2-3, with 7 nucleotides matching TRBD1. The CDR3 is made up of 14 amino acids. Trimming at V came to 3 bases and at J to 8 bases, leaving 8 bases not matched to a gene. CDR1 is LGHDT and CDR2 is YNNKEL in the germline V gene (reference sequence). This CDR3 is CASSHPDRVVTQYF. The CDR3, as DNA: TGTGCCAGCAGCCATCCCGACAGGGTGGTTACGCAGTATTTT.